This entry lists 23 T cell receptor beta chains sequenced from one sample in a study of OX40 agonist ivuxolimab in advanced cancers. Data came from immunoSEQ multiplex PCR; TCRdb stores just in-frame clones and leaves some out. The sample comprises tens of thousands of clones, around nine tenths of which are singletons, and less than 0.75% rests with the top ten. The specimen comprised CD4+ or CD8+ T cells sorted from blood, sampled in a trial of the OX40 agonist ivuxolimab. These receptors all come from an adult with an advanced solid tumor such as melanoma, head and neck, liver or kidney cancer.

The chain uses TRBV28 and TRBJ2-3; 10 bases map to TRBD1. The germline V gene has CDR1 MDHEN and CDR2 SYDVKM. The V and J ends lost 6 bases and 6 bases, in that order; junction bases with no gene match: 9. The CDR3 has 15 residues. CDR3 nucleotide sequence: TGTGCCAGCAGACAAATAGGGACAGGGGAGGATACGCAGTATTTT. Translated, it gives CASRQIGTGEDTQYF.

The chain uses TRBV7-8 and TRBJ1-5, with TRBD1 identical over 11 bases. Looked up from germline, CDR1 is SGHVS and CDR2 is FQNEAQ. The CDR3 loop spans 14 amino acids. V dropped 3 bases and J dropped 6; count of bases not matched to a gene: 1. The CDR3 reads CASSLGQGVQPQHF. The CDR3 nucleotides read TGTGCCAGCAGCTTGGGACAGGGGGTTCAGCCCCAGCATTTT.

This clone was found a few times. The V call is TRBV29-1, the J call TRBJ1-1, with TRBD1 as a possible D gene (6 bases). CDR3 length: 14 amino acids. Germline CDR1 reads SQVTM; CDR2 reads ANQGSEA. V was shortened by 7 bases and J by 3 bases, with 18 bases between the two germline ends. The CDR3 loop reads CSALNRERDTEAFF. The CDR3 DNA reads TGCAGCGCTTTAAACAGGGAGAGGGACACTGAAGCTTTCTTT.

CDR3 region: CASSLENGREETQYF. The DNA of the CDR3 is TGCGCCAGCAGCTTGGAAAACGGGCGGGAAGAGACCCAGTACTTC. The genes are TRBV5-1 and TRBJ2-5; D perhaps matches TRBD2 (5 bases). Germline lookup yields CDR1 SGHRS and CDR2 YFSETQ. Trimming shortened V by 0 bases and J by 3 bases, and 12 bases separated the two germline ends. CDR3 length: 15 amino acids.

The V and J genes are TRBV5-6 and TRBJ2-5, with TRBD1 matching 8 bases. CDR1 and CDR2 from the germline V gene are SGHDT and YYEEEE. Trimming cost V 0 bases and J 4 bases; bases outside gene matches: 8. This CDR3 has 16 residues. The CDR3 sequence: CASSLVVGTGGETQYF. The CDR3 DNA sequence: TGTGCCAGCAGCTTGGTCGTGGGTACAGGGGGAGAGACCCAGTACTTC.

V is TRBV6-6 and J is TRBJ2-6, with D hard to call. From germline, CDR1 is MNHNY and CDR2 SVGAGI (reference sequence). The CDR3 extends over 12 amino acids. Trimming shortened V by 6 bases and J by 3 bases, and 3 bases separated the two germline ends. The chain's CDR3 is CASRGGANVLTF. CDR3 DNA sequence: TGTGCCAGCAGGGGTGGGGCCAACGTCCTGACTTTC.

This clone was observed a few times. The CDR3 DNA reads as TGTGCCAGCAGTGCGGGCAGGGGAAACACCATATATTTT. It encodes CASSAGRGNTIYF. The rearrangement joins TRBV6-1 to TRBJ1-3; no firm D call. This CDR3 spans 13 amino acids. Trimming took 4 bases from V and 4 from J, leaving 8 bases between them. Germline CDR1 is MNHNS and CDR2 is SASEGT.

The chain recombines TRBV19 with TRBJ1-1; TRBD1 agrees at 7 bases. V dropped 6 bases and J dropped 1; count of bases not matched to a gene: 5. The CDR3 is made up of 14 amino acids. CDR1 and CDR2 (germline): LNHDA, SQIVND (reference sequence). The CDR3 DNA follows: TGTGCCAGTAGGCAGGGACAGCGGAACACTGAAGCTTTCTTT. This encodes CASRQGQRNTEAFF.

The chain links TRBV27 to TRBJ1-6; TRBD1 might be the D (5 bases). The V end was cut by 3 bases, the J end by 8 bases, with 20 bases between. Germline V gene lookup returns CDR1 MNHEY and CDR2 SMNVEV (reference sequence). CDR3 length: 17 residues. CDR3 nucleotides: TGTGCCAGCAGTTTTCGTGGTGGTTGGGGCCAGGATTCACCCCTCCACTTT. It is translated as CASSFRGGWGQDSPLHF.

The chain's CDR3 is CASTPGVGIYGYTF. The CDR3 region has the DNA TGTGCCAGCACCCCCGGGGTAGGGATCTATGGCTACACCTTC. This chain joins TRBV6-1 and TRBJ1-2; D uncertain. The CDR3 is 14 residues long. The V and J ends lost 7 bases and 4 bases respectively, with 16 bases between them. CDR1 is MNHNS and CDR2 is SASEGT in the germline V gene.

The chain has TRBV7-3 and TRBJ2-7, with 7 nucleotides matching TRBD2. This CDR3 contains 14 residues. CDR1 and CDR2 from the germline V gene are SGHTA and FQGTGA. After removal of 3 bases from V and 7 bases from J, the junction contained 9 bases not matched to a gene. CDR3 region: CASSLTSSTGEQYF. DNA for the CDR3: TGTGCCAGCAGCTTGACTAGCTCTACGGGGGAGCAGTACTTC.

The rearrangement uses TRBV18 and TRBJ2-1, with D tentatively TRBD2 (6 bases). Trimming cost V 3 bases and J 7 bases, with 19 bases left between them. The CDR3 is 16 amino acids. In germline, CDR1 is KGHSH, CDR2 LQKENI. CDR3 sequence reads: CASSPTGDGGRNEQFF. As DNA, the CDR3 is TGTGCCAGCTCACCCACCGGGGACGGGGGTCGAAATGAGCAGTTCTTC.

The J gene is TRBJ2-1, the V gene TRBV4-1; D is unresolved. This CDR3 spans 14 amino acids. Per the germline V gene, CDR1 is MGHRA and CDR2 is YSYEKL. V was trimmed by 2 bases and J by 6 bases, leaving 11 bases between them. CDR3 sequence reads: CASSQPDRSNEQFF. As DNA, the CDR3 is TGCGCCAGCAGCCAACCGGACCGATCCAATGAGCAGTTCTTC.

The CDR3 loop reads CASSPLRDRTYEQYF. The CDR3 nucleotides read TGTGCCAGCAGTCCCCTCCGGGACAGAACCTACGAGCAGTACTTC. The J gene is TRBJ2-7, the V gene TRBV27; 7 bases align to TRBD1. CDR1 MNHEY and CDR2 SMNVEV come from the germline V gene (reference sequence). This CDR3 spans 15 amino acids. The J segment lost 2 bases and the V segment lost 5 bases, leaving 9 bases of the junction unmatched.

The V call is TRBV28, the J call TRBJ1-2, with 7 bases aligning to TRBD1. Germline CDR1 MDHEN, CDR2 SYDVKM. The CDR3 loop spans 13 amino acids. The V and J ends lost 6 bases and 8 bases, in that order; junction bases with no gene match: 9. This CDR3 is CASSSPQGGGYTF. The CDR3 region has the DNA TGTGCCAGCAGCAGTCCTCAGGGGGGCGGCTACACCTTC.

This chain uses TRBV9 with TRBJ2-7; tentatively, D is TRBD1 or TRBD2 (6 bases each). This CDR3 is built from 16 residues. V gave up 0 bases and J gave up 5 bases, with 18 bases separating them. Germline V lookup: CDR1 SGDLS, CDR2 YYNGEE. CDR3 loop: CASSVAQGGWRDEQYF. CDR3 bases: TGTGCCAGCAGCGTAGCCCAAGGGGGGTGGCGAGACGAGCAGTACTTC.

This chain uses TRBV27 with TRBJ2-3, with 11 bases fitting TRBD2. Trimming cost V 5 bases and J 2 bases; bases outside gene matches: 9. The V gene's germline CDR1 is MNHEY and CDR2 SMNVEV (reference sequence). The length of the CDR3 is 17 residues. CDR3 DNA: TGTGCCAGCAGTCCATCCTCGGGACTAGCGGACACAGATACGCAGTATTTT. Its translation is CASSPSSGLADTDTQYF.

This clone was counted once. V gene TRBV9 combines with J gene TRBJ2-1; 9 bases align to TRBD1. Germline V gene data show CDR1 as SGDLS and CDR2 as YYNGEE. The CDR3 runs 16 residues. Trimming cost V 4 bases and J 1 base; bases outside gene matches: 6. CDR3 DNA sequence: TGTGCCAGCAGCCCTGGGACAGGGTCTTCCTACAATGAGCAGTTCTTC. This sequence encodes CASSPGTGSSYNEQFF.

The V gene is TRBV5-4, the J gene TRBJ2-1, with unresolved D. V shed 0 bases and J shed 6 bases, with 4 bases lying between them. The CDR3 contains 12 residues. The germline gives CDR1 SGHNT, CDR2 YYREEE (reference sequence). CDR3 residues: CASSLDLNEQFF. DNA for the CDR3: TGTGCCAGCAGCTTGGACCTCAATGAGCAGTTCTTC.

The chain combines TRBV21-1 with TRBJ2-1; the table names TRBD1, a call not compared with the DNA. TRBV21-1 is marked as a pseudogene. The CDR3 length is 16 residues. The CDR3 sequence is CASSFGDRGRMHEQFF. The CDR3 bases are TGTGCCAGCAGCTTTGGGGACAGGGGGCGTATGCATGAGCAGTTCTTC.

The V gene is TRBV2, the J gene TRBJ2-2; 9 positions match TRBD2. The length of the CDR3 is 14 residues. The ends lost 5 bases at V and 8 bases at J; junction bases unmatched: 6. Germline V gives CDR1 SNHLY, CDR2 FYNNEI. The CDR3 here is CASSFSGRGGELFF. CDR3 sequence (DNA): TGTGCCAGCAGTTTTAGCGGGAGAGGTGGGGAGCTGTTTTTT.

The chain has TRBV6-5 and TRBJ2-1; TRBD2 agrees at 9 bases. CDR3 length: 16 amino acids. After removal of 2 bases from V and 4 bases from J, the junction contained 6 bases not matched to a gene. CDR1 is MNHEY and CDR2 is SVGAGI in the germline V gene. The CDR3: CASSYATSGLYNEQFF. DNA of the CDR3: TGTGCCAGCAGTTACGCCACTAGCGGGTTATACAATGAGCAGTTCTTC.

CDR3 sequence: CASSYWRSAPEQYF. In DNA, the CDR3 is TGTGCCAGCAGTTACTGGCGGTCCGCTCCCGAGCAGTACTTC. The chain uses TRBV6-5 and TRBJ2-7; D gene unclear. V lost 1 base to trimming and J lost 6 bases, with 13 bases between them. The CDR3 extends over 14 amino acids. Germline CDR1 and CDR2: MNHEY and SVGAGI.